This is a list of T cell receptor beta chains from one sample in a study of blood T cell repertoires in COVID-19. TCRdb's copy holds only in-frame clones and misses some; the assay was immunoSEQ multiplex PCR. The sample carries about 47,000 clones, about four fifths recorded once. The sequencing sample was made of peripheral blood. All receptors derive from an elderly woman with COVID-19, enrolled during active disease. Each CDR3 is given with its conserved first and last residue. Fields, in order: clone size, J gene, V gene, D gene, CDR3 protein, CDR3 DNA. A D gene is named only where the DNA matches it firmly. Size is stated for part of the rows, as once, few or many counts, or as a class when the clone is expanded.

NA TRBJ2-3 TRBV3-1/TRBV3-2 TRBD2 CASSQDRLAGLDTQYF TGTGCCAGCAGCCAAGATCGACTAGCGGGATTGGATACGCAGTATTTT
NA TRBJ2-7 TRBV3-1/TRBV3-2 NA CASSQVEYEQYF TGTGCCAGCAGCCAAGTAGAATACGAGCAGTACTTC
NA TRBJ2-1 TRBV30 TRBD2 CAWSLLAGVNEQFF TGTGCCTGGAGTCTACTAGCGGGAGTCAATGAGCAGTTCTTC
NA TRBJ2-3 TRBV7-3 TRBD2 CASSLSYLAGPTDTQYF TGTGCCAGCAGCCTCTCCTATTTAGCGGGACCCACAGATACGCAGTATTTT
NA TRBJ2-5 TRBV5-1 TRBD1 CASSLQGVRETQYF TGCGCCAGCAGCTTACAGGGGGTACGAGAGACCCAGTACTTC
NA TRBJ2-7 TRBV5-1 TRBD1 CASSLTWDSSYEQYF TGCGCCAGCAGCTTGACTTGGGACAGCTCCTACGAGCAGTACTTC
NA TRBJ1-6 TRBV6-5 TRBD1 CASSLGTGNSPLHF TGTGCCAGCAGTTTAGGGACAGGGAATTCACCCCTCCACTTT
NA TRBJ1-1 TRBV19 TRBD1 CASSIDDRVWTEAFF TGTGCCAGTAGTATAGACGACAGGGTGTGGACTGAAGCTTTCTTT
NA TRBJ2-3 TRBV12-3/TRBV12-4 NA CASGSNTDTQYF TGTGCCAGCGGCTCGAACACAGATACGCAGTATTTT
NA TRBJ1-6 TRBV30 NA CAWSVLQGNSPLHF TGTGCCTGGAGTGTACTACAGGGTAATTCACCCCTCCACTTT
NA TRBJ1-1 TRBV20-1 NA CSADLGTEAFF TGCAGTGCTGACCTCGGGACTGAAGCTTTCTTT
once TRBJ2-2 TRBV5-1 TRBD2 CASTASGSITGELFF TGCGCCAGCACGGCTAGCGGGTCGATCACCGGGGAGCTGTTTTTT
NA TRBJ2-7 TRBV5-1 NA CASSLDLGPYEQYF TGCGCCAGCAGCTTGGACCTAGGCCCCTACGAGCAGTACTTC
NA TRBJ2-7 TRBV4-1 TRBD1 CASSLQRGTGGVYEQYF TGCGCCAGCAGCCTGCAAAGGGGGACAGGGGGCGTCTACGAGCAGTACTTC
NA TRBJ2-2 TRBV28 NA CASTVQQGSGGELFF TGTGCCAGCACCGTCCAACAGGGCTCTGGAGGGGAGCTGTTTTTT
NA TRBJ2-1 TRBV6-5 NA CASSPGERAANEQFF TGTGCCAGCAGCCCCGGGGAGCGGGCGGCCAATGAGCAGTTCTTC
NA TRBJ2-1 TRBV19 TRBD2 CASSMGGLVNEQFF TGTGCCAGTAGTATGGGGGGACTAGTCAATGAGCAGTTCTTC
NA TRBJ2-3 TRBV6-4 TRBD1 CASRMDRGTDTQYF TGTGCCAGCAGAATGGACAGGGGTACAGATACGCAGTATTTT
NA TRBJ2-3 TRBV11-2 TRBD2 CASSLGAGGGDTQYF TGTGCCAGCAGCCTAGGGGCGGGAGGAGGAGATACGCAGTATTTT
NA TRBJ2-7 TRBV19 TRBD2 CATSTGRLADSYEQYF TGTGCCACGAGTACAGGTCGACTAGCGGATTCCTACGAGCAGTACTTC
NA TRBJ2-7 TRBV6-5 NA CASSYSHTRREQYF TGTGCCAGCAGTTACTCTCATACTAGGCGCGAGCAGTACTTC
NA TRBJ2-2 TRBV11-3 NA CASSLERGFSTGELFF TGTGCCAGCAGCCTGGAAAGGGGCTTTAGCACCGGGGAGCTGTTTTTT
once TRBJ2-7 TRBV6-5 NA CASSYAGSYEQYF TGTGCCAGCAGTTACGCGGGGTCCTACGAGCAGTACTTC
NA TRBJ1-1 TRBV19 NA CASRTPGAVNTEAFF TGTGCCAGTAGGACCCCGGGTGCTGTTAACACTGAAGCTTTCTTT
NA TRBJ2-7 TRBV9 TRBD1 CASSPDRTSSYEQYF TGTGCCAGCAGCCCGGACAGGACGAGCTCCTACGAGCAGTACTTC
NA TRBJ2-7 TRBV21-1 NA CASNRTGDEQYF TGTGCCAGCAACCGGACAGGGGACGAGCAGTACTTC
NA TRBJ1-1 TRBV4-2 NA CASSQIQDTEAFF TGTGCCAGCAGCCAGATACAGGACACTGAAGCTTTCTTT
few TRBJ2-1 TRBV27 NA CASSPIGLADEQFF TGTGCCAGCAGTCCCATTGGATTAGCGGATGAGCAGTTCTTC
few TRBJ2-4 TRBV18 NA CASSPAYSGILAKNIQYF TGTGCCAGCTCACCTGCATATTCCGGGATACTAGCCAAAAACATTCAGTACTTC
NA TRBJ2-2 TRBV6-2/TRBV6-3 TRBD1 CASSWQGATGELFF TGTGCCAGCAGTTGGCAGGGGGCGACCGGGGAGCTGTTTTTT
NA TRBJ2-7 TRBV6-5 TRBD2 CASSLGTSVSYEQYF TGTGCCAGCAGTCTCGGGACTAGCGTCTCCTACGAGCAGTACTTC
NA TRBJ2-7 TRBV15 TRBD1 CATSKSTGSQYF TGTGCCACCAGCAAATCGACAGGGTCTCAGTACTTC
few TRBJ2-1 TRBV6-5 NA CASSQTGTFYNEQFF TGTGCCAGCAGTCAAACCGGGACTTTCTACAATGAGCAGTTCTTC
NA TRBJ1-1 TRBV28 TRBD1 CASQKGGQRANEAFF TGTGCCAGCCAAAAAGGGGGACAGCGAGCGAATGAAGCTTTCTTT
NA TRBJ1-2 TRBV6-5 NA CASSYRGSGYTF TGTGCCAGCAGTTATAGGGGCTCTGGCTACACCTTC
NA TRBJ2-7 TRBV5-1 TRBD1 CASSGEGQGRYEQYF TGCGCCAGCAGCGGGGAGGGACAGGGGAGGTACGAGCAGTACTTC
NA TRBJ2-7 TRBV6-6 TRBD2 CASSPSTREVHEQYF TGTGCCAGCAGCCCTTCAACTCGGGAGGTTCACGAGCAGTACTTC
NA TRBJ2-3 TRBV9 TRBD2 CASSSGNRVTDTQYF TGTGCCAGCTCTAGCGGGAATCGGGTCACAGATACGCAGTATTTT
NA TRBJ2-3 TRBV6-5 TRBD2 CASSYWRESTDTQYF TGTGCCAGCAGTTACTGGCGGGAGAGCACAGATACGCAGTATTTT
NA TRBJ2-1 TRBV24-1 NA CATSDRQASSYNEQFF TGTGCCACCAGTGACCGACAGGCAAGCTCCTACAATGAGCAGTTCTTC
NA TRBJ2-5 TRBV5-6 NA CASSLASGAPQETQYF TGTGCCAGCAGCTTGGCCTCCGGAGCGCCACAAGAGACCCAGTACTTC